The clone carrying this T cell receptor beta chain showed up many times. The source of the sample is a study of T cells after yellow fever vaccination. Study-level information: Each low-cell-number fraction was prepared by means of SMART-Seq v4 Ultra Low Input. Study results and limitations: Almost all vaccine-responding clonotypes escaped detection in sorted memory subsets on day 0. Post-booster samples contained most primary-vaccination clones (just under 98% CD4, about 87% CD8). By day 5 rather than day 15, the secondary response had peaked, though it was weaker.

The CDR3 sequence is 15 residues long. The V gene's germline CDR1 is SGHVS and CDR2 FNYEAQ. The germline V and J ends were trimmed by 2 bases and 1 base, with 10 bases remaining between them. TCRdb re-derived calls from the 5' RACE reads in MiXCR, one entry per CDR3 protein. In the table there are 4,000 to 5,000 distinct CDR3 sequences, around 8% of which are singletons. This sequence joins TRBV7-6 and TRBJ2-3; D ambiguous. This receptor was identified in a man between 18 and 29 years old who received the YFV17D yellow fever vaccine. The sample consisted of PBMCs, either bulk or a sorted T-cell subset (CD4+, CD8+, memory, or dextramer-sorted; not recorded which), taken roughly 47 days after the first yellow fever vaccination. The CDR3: CASSLQVAGTDTQYF. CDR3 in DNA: TGTGCCAGCAGCTTACAGGTCGCCGGCACAGATACGCAGTATTTT.